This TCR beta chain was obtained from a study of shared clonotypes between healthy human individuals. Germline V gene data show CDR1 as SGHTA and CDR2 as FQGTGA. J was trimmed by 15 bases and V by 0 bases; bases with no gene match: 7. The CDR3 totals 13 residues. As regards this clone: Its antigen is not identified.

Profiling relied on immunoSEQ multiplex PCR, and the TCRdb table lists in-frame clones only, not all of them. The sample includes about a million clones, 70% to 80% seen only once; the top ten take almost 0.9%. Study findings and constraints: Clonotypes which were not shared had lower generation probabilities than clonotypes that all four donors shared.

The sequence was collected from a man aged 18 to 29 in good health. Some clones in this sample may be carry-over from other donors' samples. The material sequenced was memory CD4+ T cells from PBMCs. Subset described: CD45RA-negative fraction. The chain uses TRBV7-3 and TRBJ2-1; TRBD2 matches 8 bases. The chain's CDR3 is CASSLTGGSGMFF. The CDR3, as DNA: TGTGCCAGCAGCTTAACCGGGGGTAGCGGGATGTTCTTC.